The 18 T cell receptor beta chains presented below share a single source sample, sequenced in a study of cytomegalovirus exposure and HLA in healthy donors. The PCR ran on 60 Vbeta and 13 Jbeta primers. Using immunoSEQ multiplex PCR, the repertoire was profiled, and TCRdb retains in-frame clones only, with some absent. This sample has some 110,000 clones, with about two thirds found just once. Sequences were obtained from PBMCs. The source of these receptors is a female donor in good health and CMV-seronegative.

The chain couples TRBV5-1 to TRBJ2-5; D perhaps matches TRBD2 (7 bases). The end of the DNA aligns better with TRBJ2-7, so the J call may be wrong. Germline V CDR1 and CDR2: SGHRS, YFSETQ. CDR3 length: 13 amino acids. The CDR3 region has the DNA TGCGCCAGCAGCTCGGGGGGCCCCTACGAGCAGTACTTC. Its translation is CASSSGGPYEQYF.

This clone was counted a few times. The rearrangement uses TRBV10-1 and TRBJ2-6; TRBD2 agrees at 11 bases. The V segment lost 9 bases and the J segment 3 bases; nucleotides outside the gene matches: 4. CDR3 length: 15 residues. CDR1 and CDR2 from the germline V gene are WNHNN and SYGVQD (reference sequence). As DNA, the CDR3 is TGCGCCAGGCTAGCGGGAGGATTTGGGGCCAACGTCCTGACTTTC. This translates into CARLAGGFGANVLTF.

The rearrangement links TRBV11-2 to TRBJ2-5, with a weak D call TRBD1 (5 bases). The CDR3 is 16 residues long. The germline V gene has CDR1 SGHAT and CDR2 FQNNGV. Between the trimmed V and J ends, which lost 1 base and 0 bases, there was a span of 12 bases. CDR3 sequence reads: CASSLGAAGNQETQYF. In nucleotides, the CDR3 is TGTGCCAGCAGCTTAGGCGCGGCAGGGAACCAAGAGACCCAGTACTTC.

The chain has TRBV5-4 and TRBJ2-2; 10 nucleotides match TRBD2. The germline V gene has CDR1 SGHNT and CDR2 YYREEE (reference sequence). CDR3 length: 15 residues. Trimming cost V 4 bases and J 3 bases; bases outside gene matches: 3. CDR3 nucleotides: TGTGCCAGCAGCCCTGGGACTAGCGACACCGGGGAGCTGTTTTTT. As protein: CASSPGTSDTGELFF.

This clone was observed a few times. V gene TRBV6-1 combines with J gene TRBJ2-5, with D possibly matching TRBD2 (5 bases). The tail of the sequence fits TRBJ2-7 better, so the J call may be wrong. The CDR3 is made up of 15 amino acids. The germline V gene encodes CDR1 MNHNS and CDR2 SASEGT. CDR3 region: CASSPSGLESYEQYF. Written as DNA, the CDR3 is TGTGCCAGCAGTCCTTCCGGACTGGAATCCTACGAGCAGTACTTC.

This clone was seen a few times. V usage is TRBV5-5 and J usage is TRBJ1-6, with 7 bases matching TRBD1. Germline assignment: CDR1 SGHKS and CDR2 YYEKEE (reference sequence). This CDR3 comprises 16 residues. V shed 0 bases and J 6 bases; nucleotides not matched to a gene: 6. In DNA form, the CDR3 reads TGTGCCAGCAGCTTGGTCCTCGGACAGGTTAATTCACCCCTCCACTTT. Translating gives CASSLVLGQVNSPLHF.

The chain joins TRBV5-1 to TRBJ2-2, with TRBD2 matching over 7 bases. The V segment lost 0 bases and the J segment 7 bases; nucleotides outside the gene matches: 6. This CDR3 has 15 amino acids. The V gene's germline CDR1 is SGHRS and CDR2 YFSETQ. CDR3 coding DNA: TGCGCCAGCAGCTTGGCCTCAGGGAGGGGCGGGGAGCTGTTTTTT. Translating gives CASSLASGRGGELFF.

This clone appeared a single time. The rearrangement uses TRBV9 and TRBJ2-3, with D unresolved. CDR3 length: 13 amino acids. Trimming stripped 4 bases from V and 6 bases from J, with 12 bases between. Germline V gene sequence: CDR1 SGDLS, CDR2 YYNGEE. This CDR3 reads CASSPPGTDTQYF. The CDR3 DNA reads TGTGCCAGCAGCCCGCCGGGTACCGATACGCAGTATTTT. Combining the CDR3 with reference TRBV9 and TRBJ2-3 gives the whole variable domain DSGVTQTPKHLITATGQRVTLRCSPRSGDLSVYWYQQSLDQGLQFLIQYYNGEERAKGNILERFSAQQFPDLHSELNLSSLELGDSALYFCASSPPGTDTQYFGPGTRLTVL.

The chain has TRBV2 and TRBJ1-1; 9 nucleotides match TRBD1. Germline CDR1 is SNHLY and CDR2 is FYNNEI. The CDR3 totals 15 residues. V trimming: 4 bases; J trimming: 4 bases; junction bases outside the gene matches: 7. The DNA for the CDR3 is TGTGCCAGCAGTGGTACAGGGGGCTCGAGCACTGAAGCTTTCTTT. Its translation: CASSGTGGSSTEAFF. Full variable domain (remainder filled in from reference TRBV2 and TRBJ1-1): EPEVTQTPSHQVTQMGQEVILRCVPISNHLYFYWYRQILGQKVEFLVSFYNNEISEKSEIFDDQFSVERPDGSNFTLKIRSTKLEDSAMYFCASSGTGGSSTEAFFGQGTRLTVV.

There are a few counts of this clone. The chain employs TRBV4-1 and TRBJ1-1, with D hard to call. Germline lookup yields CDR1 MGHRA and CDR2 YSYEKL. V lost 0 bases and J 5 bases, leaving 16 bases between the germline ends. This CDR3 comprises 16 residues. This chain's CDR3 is CASSQDLYPVETEAFF. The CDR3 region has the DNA TGCGCCAGCAGCCAAGATCTATATCCGGTGGAGACTGAAGCTTTCTTT.

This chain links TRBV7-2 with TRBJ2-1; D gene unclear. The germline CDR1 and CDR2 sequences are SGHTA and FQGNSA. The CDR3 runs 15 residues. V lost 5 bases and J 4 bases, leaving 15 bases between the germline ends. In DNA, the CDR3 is TGTGCCAGCAGCCGTTACTCCAGCGCATACAATGAGCAGTTCTTC. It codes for CASSRYSSAYNEQFF.

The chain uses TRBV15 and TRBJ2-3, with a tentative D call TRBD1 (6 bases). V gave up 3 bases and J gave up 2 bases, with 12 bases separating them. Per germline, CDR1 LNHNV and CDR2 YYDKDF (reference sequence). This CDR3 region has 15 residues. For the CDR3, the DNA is TGTGCCACCAGCAGGGGGACACCAGACACAGATACGCAGTATTTT. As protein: CATSRGTPDTDTQYF.

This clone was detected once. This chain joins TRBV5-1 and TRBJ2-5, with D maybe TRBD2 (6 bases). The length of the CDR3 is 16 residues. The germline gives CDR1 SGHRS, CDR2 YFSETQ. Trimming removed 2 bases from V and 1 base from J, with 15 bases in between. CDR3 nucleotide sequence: TGCGCCAGCAGCTTAGGTCGGGAGCTCCTCCAAGAGACCCAGTACTTC. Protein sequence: CASSLGRELLQETQYF.

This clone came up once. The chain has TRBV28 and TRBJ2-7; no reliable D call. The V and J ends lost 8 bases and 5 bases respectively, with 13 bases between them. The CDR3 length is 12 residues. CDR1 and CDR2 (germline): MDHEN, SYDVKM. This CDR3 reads CASPLRVDEQYF. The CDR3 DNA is TGTGCCAGCCCCTTACGGGTTGACGAGCAGTACTTC.

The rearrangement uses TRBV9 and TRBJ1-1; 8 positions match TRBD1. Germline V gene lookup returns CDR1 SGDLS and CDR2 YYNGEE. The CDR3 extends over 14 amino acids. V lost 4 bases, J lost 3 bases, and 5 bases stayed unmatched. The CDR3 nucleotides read TGTGCCAGCAGCCAGGGGGCGAAGGACACTGAAGCTTTCTTT. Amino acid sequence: CASSQGAKDTEAFF. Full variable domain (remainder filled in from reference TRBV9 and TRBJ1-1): DSGVTQTPKHLITATGQRVTLRCSPRSGDLSVYWYQQSLDQGLQFLIQYYNGEERAKGNILERFSAQQFPDLHSELNLSSLELGDSALYFCASSQGAKDTEAFFGQGTRLTVV.

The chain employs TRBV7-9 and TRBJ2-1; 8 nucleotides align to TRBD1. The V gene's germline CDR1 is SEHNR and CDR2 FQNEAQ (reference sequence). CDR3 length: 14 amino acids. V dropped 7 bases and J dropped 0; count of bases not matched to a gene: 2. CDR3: CASKGQGSYNEQFF. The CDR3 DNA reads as TGTGCCAGCAAAGGACAGGGCTCCTACAATGAGCAGTTCTTC.

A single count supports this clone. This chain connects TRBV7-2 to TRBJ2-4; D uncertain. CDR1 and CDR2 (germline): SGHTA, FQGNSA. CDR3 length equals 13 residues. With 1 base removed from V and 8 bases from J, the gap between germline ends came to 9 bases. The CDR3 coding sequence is TGTGCCAGCAGCTTAGACTTACGGGACATTCAGTACTTC. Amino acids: CASSLDLRDIQYF. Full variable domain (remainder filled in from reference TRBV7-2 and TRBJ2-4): GAGVSQSPSNKVTEKGKDVELRCDPISGHTALYWYRQSLGQGLEFLIYFQGNSAPDKSGLPSDRFSAERTGGSVSTLTIQRTQQEDSAVYLCASSLDLRDIQYFGAGTRLSVL.

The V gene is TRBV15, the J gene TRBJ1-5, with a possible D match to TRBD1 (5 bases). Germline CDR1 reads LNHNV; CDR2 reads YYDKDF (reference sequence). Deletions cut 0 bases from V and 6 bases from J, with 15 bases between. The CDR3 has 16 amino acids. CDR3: CATSRDRPGLLQPQHF. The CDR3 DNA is TGTGCCACCAGCAGAGATCGGCCAGGGCTCCTTCAGCCCCAGCATTTT.